The source of this T cell receptor (beta chain) is a study of T-cell reconstitution after alpha-beta-depleted transplantation in children. Study-level results: It was surviving recipient T cells and thymic progenitors that gave some patients high TCRbeta diversity at day 60. T-cell numbers and diversity one year post-transplant derived largely from freshly generated T cells. Where alpha-beta T cells came from about two months after transplant was reportedly several hundred expanded graft clones.

The ends were cut back, 6 bases at V and 8 bases at J, with 14 bases in the middle. CDR3 size: 13 residues. To note about this clonotype: The antigen is unknown.

A TCRbeta library incorporating unique molecular identifiers was prepared. TCRdb passed the PCR reads through MiXCR, listing each CDR3 protein once. Of 55,000 to 90,000 distinct CDR3 sequences in the sample, roughly 4.9% were seen once. The sequences come from PBMCs, mostly from graft donor cells, collected 180 days after TCRalphabeta/CD19-depleted stem cell transplant. The TCR sequence derives from a boy under two years old who had a stem cell transplant for acute myeloid leukemia, so the T cells may come from the graft donor. V gene TRBV12-3 or TRBV12-4 combines with J gene TRBJ1-5; no definite D call. The CDR3: CASSPGLVEPQHF. CDR3 sequence (DNA): TGTGCCAGCAGCCCGGGCCTCGTTGAGCCCCAGCATTTT.